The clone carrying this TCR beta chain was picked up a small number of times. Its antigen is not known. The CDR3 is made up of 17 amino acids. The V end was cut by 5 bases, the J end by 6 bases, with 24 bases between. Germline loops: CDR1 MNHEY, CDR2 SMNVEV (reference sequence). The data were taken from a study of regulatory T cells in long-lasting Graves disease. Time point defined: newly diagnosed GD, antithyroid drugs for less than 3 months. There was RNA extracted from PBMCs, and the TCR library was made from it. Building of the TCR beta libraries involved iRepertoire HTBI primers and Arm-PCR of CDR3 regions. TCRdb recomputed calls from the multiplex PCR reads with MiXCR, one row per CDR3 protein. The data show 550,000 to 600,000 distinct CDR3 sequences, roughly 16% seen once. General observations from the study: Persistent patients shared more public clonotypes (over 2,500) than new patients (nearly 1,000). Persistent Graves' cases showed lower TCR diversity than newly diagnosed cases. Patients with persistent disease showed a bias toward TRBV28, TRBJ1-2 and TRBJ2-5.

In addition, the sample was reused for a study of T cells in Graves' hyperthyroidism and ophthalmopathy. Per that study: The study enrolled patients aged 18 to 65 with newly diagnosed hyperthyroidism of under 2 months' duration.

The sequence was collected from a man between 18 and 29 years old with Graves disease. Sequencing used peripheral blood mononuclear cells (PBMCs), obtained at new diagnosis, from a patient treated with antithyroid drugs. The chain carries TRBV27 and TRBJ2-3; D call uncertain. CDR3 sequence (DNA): TGTGCCAGCAGTGCCACCCCCGGCAGGACCCGCTTGGATACGCAGTATTTT. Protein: CASSATPGRTRLDTQYF.